This TCR beta chain is drawn from a study of T cell responses to AZD1222 COVID-19 vaccine. The table came from immunoSEQ multiplex PCR; TCRdb's copy has only in-frame clones and leaves some out. The sample shows some 60,000 clones, roughly 80% of them seen only once. Germline loops: CDR1 ENHRY, CDR2 SYGVKD. V dropped 5 bases and J dropped 4 bases, with 11 bases sitting between them. This CDR3 is 13 amino acids long. This chain links TRBV10-3 with TRBJ1-2; no clear D. Specimen: peripheral blood, collected 28 days after the second AZD1222 dose. This TCR was sampled from an adult who received the AZD1222 COVID-19 vaccine. The CDR3 DNA reads TGTGCCATCAGTTTTACAGAGACCTATGGCTACACCTTC. It is translated as CAISFTETYGYTF.